A selection of T cell receptor beta chains follows, all from one sample in a study of shared clonotypes between healthy human individuals. Profiling relied on immunoSEQ multiplex PCR, and the TCRdb table lists in-frame clones only, not all of them. This sample yields some 1,900,000 clones, of which about 94% are seen a single time; around 1% belongs to the top ten. The material sequenced was naive CD8+ T cells sorted from blood. The receptor set was obtained from a man aged 18 to 29 in good health. CDR3s include the opening cysteine and the closing phenylalanine or tryptophan. A D gene is named only where the DNA matches it firmly. Only part of the rows carry a size: once, few, many, or a class if the clone is expanded.

d_gene: NA; v_gene: TRBV29-1; abundance: NA; j_gene: TRBJ2-1; CDR3aa: CSVEPGEIGDEQFF; CDR3nt: TGCAGCGTTGAACCAGGGGAAATTGGCGATGAGCAGTTCTTC
d_gene: TRBD2; v_gene: TRBV7-9; abundance: NA; j_gene: TRBJ2-1; CDR3aa: CASSSLLAGESNEQFF; CDR3nt: TGTGCCAGCAGCTCGCTACTAGCGGGAGAATCCAATGAGCAGTTCTTC
d_gene: NA; v_gene: TRBV27; abundance: NA; j_gene: TRBJ2-7; CDR3aa: CASSFSGPYGVEQYF; CDR3nt: TGTGCCAGCAGTTTCTCCGGGCCCTATGGTGTGGAGCAGTACTTC
d_gene: NA; v_gene: TRBV7-6; abundance: once; j_gene: TRBJ1-2; CDR3aa: CASSLSPGTYGYTF; CDR3nt: TGTGCCAGCAGCTTATCTCCCGGGACCTATGGCTACACCTTC
d_gene: TRBD2; v_gene: TRBV30; abundance: NA; j_gene: TRBJ2-3; CDR3aa: CAWSEELAGGSTDTQYF; CDR3nt: TGTGCCTGGAGTGAGGAACTAGCGGGGGGGTCCACAGATACGCAGTATTTT
d_gene: NA; v_gene: TRBV27; abundance: few; j_gene: TRBJ1-5; CDR3aa: CASSFAGADQPQHF; CDR3nt: TGTGCCAGCAGTTTCGCGGGGGCAGATCAGCCCCAGCATTTT
d_gene: NA; v_gene: TRBV7-8; abundance: NA; j_gene: TRBJ2-2; CDR3aa: CASSPPRVANTGELFF; CDR3nt: TGTGCCAGCAGCCCCCCCCGTGTCGCAAACACCGGGGAGCTGTTTTTT
d_gene: TRBD2; v_gene: TRBV7-2; abundance: NA; j_gene: TRBJ2-3; CDR3aa: CASTQGPSGITDTQYF; CDR3nt: TGTGCCAGCACCCAGGGGCCTAGCGGGATCACAGATACGCAGTATTTT
d_gene: TRBD1; v_gene: TRBV9; abundance: NA; j_gene: TRBJ2-7; CDR3aa: CASRGQGGDEQYF; CDR3nt: TGTGCCAGCAGGGGACAGGGTGGCGACGAGCAGTACTTC
d_gene: TRBD2; v_gene: TRBV27; abundance: NA; j_gene: TRBJ2-1; CDR3aa: CASSFLSGGVGYNEQFF; CDR3nt: TGTGCCAGCAGTTTCTTGAGCGGGGGAGTGGGGTACAATGAGCAGTTCTTC
d_gene: TRBD2; v_gene: TRBV7-9; abundance: NA; j_gene: TRBJ2-7; CDR3aa: CASSFGAGGEYEQYF; CDR3nt: TGTGCCAGCAGCTTTGGTGCGGGAGGCGAGTACGAGCAGTACTTC
d_gene: NA; v_gene: TRBV7-3; abundance: NA; j_gene: TRBJ2-1; CDR3aa: CASSLNRVTYNEQFF; CDR3nt: TGTGCCAGCAGCTTAAACAGGGTTACCTACAATGAGCAGTTCTTC
d_gene: NA; v_gene: TRBV27; abundance: NA; j_gene: TRBJ1-6; CDR3aa: CASSLASNSPLHF; CDR3nt: TGTGCCAGCAGTTTAGCCTCCAATTCACCCCTCCACTTT
d_gene: NA; v_gene: TRBV7-9; abundance: NA; j_gene: TRBJ2-4; CDR3aa: CASSFPDSDPNIQYF; CDR3nt: TGTGCCAGCAGCTTCCCGGACAGTGACCCAAACATTCAGTACTTC
d_gene: TRBD2; v_gene: TRBV27; abundance: NA; j_gene: TRBJ2-1; CDR3aa: CASRGLPVDEQFF; CDR3nt: TGTGCCAGCAGGGGACTACCGGTCGATGAGCAGTTCTTC
d_gene: TRBD1; v_gene: TRBV27; abundance: NA; j_gene: TRBJ1-2; CDR3aa: CASSYLNTPPSWQGALNYGYTF; CDR3nt: TGTGCCAGCAGTTACCTCAATACCCCCCCTTCTTGGCAGGGGGCGCTGAACTATGGCTACACCTTC
d_gene: TRBD1; v_gene: TRBV7-6; abundance: NA; j_gene: TRBJ2-7; CDR3aa: CASSPRGTGQFYEQYF; CDR3nt: TGTGCCAGCAGCCCCAGGGGGACAGGCCAGTTCTACGAGCAGTACTTC
d_gene: TRBD2; v_gene: TRBV7-3; abundance: NA; j_gene: TRBJ2-1; CDR3aa: CASSLMGLANEQFF; CDR3nt: TGTGCCAGCAGCTTAATGGGACTAGCGAATGAGCAGTTCTTC
d_gene: TRBD2; v_gene: TRBV27; abundance: NA; j_gene: TRBJ2-1; CDR3aa: CASSPLTSGWGNEQFF; CDR3nt: TGTGCCAGCAGTCCCCTGACTAGCGGTTGGGGCAATGAGCAGTTCTTC
d_gene: TRBD1; v_gene: TRBV18; abundance: NA; j_gene: TRBJ2-1; CDR3aa: CASSPAEGASYNEQFF; CDR3nt: TGTGCCAGCTCACCCGCCGAGGGGGCGTCCTACAATGAGCAGTTCTTC
d_gene: TRBD2; v_gene: TRBV27; abundance: NA; j_gene: TRBJ2-7; CDR3aa: CASRSGTSGGMNYYEQYF; CDR3nt: TGTGCCAGTCGGTCCGGGACTAGCGGGGGGATGAATTACTACGAGCAGTACTTC
d_gene: NA; v_gene: TRBV6-1; abundance: NA; j_gene: TRBJ2-7; CDR3aa: CASSGPGLSSYEQYF; CDR3nt: TGTGCCAGCAGTGGGCCGGGACTGAGCTCCTACGAGCAGTACTTC
d_gene: NA; v_gene: TRBV29-1; abundance: once; j_gene: TRBJ1-2; CDR3aa: CSVEDPQGYGYTF; CDR3nt: TGCAGCGTTGAAGATCCCCAGGGGTACGGCTACACCTTC
d_gene: NA; v_gene: TRBV4-1; abundance: NA; j_gene: TRBJ1-4; CDR3aa: CASSQTATNEKLFF; CDR3nt: TGCGCCAGCAGCCAGACAGCAACTAATGAAAAACTGTTTTTT
d_gene: NA; v_gene: TRBV21-1; abundance: NA; j_gene: TRBJ2-7; CDR3aa: CASSKVATGTYEQYF; CDR3nt: NA
d_gene: TRBD1; v_gene: TRBV27; abundance: NA; j_gene: TRBJ2-5; CDR3aa: CASSPDRGPDGTQYF; CDR3nt: TGTGCCAGCAGTCCCGACAGGGGCCCAGATGGGACCCAGTACTTC
d_gene: NA; v_gene: TRBV4-1; abundance: NA; j_gene: TRBJ1-2; CDR3aa: CASSQEATAYGYTF; CDR3nt: TGCGCCAGCAGCCAAGAGGCCACCGCCTATGGCTACACCTTC
d_gene: NA; v_gene: TRBV9; abundance: NA; j_gene: TRBJ2-2; CDR3aa: CASSVPRGAPNTGELFF; CDR3nt: TGTGCCAGCAGCGTCCCGCGAGGGGCGCCGAACACCGGGGAGCTGTTTTTT
d_gene: NA; v_gene: TRBV18; abundance: NA; j_gene: TRBJ1-4; CDR3aa: CASSPGGSEKLFF; CDR3nt: TGTGCCAGCTCACCCGGGGGGAGTGAAAAACTGTTTTTT
d_gene: NA; v_gene: TRBV2; abundance: NA; j_gene: TRBJ2-7; CDR3aa: CASRYLPGQYEQYF; CDR3nt: TGTGCCAGCAGATACCTACCGGGTCAATACGAGCAGTACTTC
d_gene: TRBD2; v_gene: TRBV6-6; abundance: NA; j_gene: TRBJ2-1; CDR3aa: CASILANEQFF; CDR3nt: TGTGCCAGTATACTAGCGAATGAGCAGTTCTTC
d_gene: TRBD1; v_gene: TRBV10-1; abundance: NA; j_gene: TRBJ1-2; CDR3aa: CASRSLQGAGGGYTF; CDR3nt: TGCGCCAGCAGATCCTTACAGGGGGCCGGAGGAGGCTACACCTTC
d_gene: TRBD1; v_gene: TRBV2; abundance: NA; j_gene: TRBJ2-7; CDR3aa: CASSGDVDRASHEQYF; CDR3nt: TGTGCCAGCAGTGGCGACGTGGACAGGGCTTCACACGAGCAGTACTTC
d_gene: NA; v_gene: TRBV5-6; abundance: NA; j_gene: TRBJ2-7; CDR3aa: CASSLGTTYEQYF; CDR3nt: TGTGCCAGCAGCTTGGGGACAACCTACGAGCAGTACTTC
d_gene: TRBD1; v_gene: TRBV4-1; abundance: NA; j_gene: TRBJ1-1; CDR3aa: CASSQGTGLTNTEAFF; CDR3nt: TGCGCCAGCAGCCAAGGGACAGGTTTGACGAACACTGAAGCTTTCTTT
d_gene: NA; v_gene: TRBV6-1; abundance: NA; j_gene: TRBJ2-4; CDR3aa: CASSEGRKNIQYF; CDR3nt: TGTGCCAGCAGTGAAGGCCGAAAAAACATTCAGTACTTC
d_gene: TRBD1; v_gene: TRBV7-9; abundance: once; j_gene: TRBJ2-7; CDR3aa: CASSFSTGGIYEQYF; CDR3nt: TGTGCCAGCAGCTTTTCTACAGGGGGCATCTACGAGCAGTACTTC
d_gene: TRBD2; v_gene: TRBV13; abundance: once; j_gene: TRBJ2-2; CDR3aa: CASSFSSGGRAGELFF; CDR3nt: TGTGCCAGCAGCTTCTCTAGCGGGGGGCGCGCCGGGGAGCTGTTTTTT
d_gene: NA; v_gene: TRBV6-5; abundance: NA; j_gene: TRBJ2-1; CDR3aa: CASSYSGPVRDEQFF; CDR3nt: TGTGCCAGCAGTTACTCAGGGCCCGTCAGGGATGAGCAGTTCTTC
d_gene: NA; v_gene: TRBV25-1; abundance: NA; j_gene: TRBJ1-4; CDR3aa: CASTPHEYNEKLFF; CDR3nt: TGTGCCAGCACTCCGCACGAATACAATGAAAAACTGTTTTTT
d_gene: NA; v_gene: TRBV7-9; abundance: NA; j_gene: TRBJ1-6; CDR3aa: CASSPGWGYGMGDSPLHF; CDR3nt: TGTGCCAGCAGCCCAGGTTGGGGCTACGGGATGGGTGATTCACCCCTCCACTTT
d_gene: TRBD2; v_gene: TRBV5-7; abundance: NA; j_gene: TRBJ2-7; CDR3aa: CARGGLAKSGEQYF; CDR3nt: TGTGCCAGGGGGGGACTAGCGAAATCTGGCGAGCAGTACTTC
d_gene: NA; v_gene: TRBV28; abundance: once; j_gene: TRBJ1-6; CDR3aa: CASSLRGGYNSPLHF; CDR3nt: TGTGCCAGCAGTTTAAGAGGGGGTTATAATTCACCCCTCCACTTT
d_gene: NA; v_gene: TRBV9; abundance: few; j_gene: TRBJ2-7; CDR3aa: CASSVGAATYEQYF; CDR3nt: TGTGCCAGCAGCGTAGGAGCGGCCACCTACGAGCAGTACTTC
d_gene: NA; v_gene: TRBV13; abundance: NA; j_gene: TRBJ1-1; CDR3aa: CASSLIRGNTEAFF; CDR3nt: TGTGCCAGCAGCTTAATCAGGGGGAACACTGAAGCTTTCTTT
d_gene: NA; v_gene: TRBV7-6; abundance: NA; j_gene: TRBJ2-3; CDR3aa: CASSLDGVGTDTQYF; CDR3nt: TGTGCCAGCAGCTTAGACGGGGTGGGCACAGATACGCAGTATTTT
d_gene: NA; v_gene: TRBV28; abundance: NA; j_gene: TRBJ2-3; CDR3aa: CASSFSLGGLAQYF; CDR3nt: TGTGCCAGCAGTTTCTCCCTGGGGGGATTGGCGCAGTATTTT
d_gene: TRBD1; v_gene: TRBV15; abundance: NA; j_gene: TRBJ1-1; CDR3aa: CATSSNRGNTEAFF; CDR3nt: TGTGCCACCAGCAGTAACAGGGGGAACACTGAAGCTTTCTTT
d_gene: TRBD1; v_gene: TRBV11-2; abundance: NA; j_gene: TRBJ2-3; CDR3aa: CASTHFRDRDTDTQYF; CDR3nt: TGTGCCAGCACCCATTTCCGGGACAGGGACACAGATACGCAGTATTTT
d_gene: TRBD2; v_gene: TRBV6-5; abundance: NA; j_gene: TRBJ2-7; CDR3aa: CASSYLAESPYEQYF; CDR3nt: TGTGCCAGCAGTTACCTAGCGGAGTCCCCCTACGAGCAGTACTTC
d_gene: TRBD1; v_gene: TRBV27; abundance: few; j_gene: TRBJ2-7; CDR3aa: CASSTGQGYEQYF; CDR3nt: TGTGCCAGCAGTACGGGACAGGGGTACGAGCAGTACTTC
d_gene: NA; v_gene: TRBV29-1; abundance: NA; j_gene: TRBJ1-1; CDR3aa: CSVEDRGGNTEAFF; CDR3nt: TGCAGCGTTGAAGATCGGGGAGGGAACACTGAAGCTTTCTTT
d_gene: NA; v_gene: TRBV7-9; abundance: NA; j_gene: TRBJ1-2; CDR3aa: CASSLGPGEGYTF; CDR3nt: TGTGCCAGCAGCTTAGGGCCAGGGGAAGGCTACACCTTC
d_gene: NA; v_gene: TRBV19; abundance: NA; j_gene: TRBJ2-3; CDR3aa: CASSDGASTDTQYF; CDR3nt: TGTGCCAGTAGTGACGGGGCTAGCACAGATACGCAGTATTTT
d_gene: NA; v_gene: TRBV11-2; abundance: NA; j_gene: TRBJ1-5; CDR3aa: CASSLEPNQPQHF; CDR3nt: TGTGCCAGCAGCTTAGAACCTAATCAGCCCCAGCATTTT
d_gene: TRBD2; v_gene: TRBV5-6; abundance: NA; j_gene: TRBJ2-7; CDR3aa: CASSLGTSGRMAEQYF; CDR3nt: TGTGCCAGCAGCCTGGGGACTAGCGGGAGAATGGCCGAGCAGTACTTC
d_gene: NA; v_gene: TRBV5-6; abundance: NA; j_gene: TRBJ2-7; CDR3aa: CASSFIDEQYF; CDR3nt: TGTGCCAGCAGCTTTATCGACGAGCAGTACTTC
d_gene: NA; v_gene: TRBV13; abundance: NA; j_gene: TRBJ1-2; CDR3aa: CASSVGTPYGYTF; CDR3nt: TGTGCCAGCAGCGTAGGGACACCCTATGGCTACACCTTC
d_gene: TRBD1; v_gene: TRBV5-6; abundance: NA; j_gene: TRBJ1-2; CDR3aa: CASSWPGQGAGNYGYTF; CDR3nt: TGTGCCAGCAGCTGGCCGGGACAGGGGGCAGGAAACTATGGCTACACCTTC
d_gene: TRBD1; v_gene: TRBV6-1; abundance: few; j_gene: TRBJ2-7; CDR3aa: CASSGDRAYEQYF; CDR3nt: TGTGCCAGCAGTGGGGACAGGGCCTACGAGCAGTACTTC